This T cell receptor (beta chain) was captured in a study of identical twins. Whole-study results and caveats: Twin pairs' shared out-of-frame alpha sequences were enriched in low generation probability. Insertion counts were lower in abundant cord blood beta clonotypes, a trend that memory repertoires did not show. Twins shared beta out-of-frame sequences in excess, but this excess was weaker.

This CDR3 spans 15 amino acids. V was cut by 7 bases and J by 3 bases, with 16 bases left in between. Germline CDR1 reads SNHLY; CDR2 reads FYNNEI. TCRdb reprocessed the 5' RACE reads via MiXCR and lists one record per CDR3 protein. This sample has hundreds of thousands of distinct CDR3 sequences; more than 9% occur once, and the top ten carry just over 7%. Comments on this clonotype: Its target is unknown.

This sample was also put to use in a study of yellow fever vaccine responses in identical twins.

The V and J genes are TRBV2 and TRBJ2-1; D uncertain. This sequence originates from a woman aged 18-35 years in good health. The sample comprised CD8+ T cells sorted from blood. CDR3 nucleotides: TGTGCCAGCACCTCGTGGCTAGAAGACTACAATGAGCAGTTCTTC. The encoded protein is CASTSWLEDYNEQFF. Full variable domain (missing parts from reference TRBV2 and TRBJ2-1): EPEVTQTPSHQVTQMGQEVILRCVPISNHLYFYWYRQILGQKVEFLVSFYNNEISEKSEIFDDQFSVERPDGSNFTLKIRSTKLEDSAMYFCASTSWLEDYNEQFFGPGTRLTVL.